This entry describes one T cell receptor (beta chain). The germline gives CDR1 MNHEY, CDR2 SVGEGT. The V and J ends lost 2 bases and 7 bases, in that order; junction bases with no gene match: 4. CDR3 length: 15 amino acids. This record belongs to a study of blood T cell repertoires in COVID-19. Original processing notes: Nucleated cell number was recorded as an estimate derived from reference gene primer amplification. TCRdb keeps only in-frame clones here, not all; method: immunoSEQ multiplex PCR. D and trimming come from the DNA, and the V and J calls and clone size come from that table. This sample has about 75,000 clones; 80% to 90% occur once, and the top ten carry about 6%. Seattle patients were enrolled during active infection and followed longitudinally.

The source is a man aged 80 or over with COVID-19, enrolled during active disease. The chain recombines TRBV6-2 or TRBV6-3 with TRBJ2-2; 10 positions match TRBD2. The source material was peripheral blood. CDR3 nucleotide sequence: TGTGCCAGCAGTTACAGCGGGGGGGCGGTCGGGGAGCTGTTTTTT. Amino acid sequence: CASSYSGGAVGELFF.